This T cell receptor (beta chain) was identified during a study of blood T cell repertoires in COVID-19. CDR3 length: 14 amino acids. Germline CDR1 and CDR2: LGHDT and YNNKEL (reference sequence). V was clipped by 1 base and J by 5 bases, with 11 bases between them. TCRdb's table, derived via immunoSEQ multiplex PCR, lists solely in-frame clones and lacks some. The sample includes tens of thousands of clones, 70% to 80% of them seen just once. The specimen was peripheral blood. This chain connects TRBV3-1 (or the pseudogene TRBV3-2) to TRBJ1-2; D unclear. The sequence was obtained from a man in his sixties or seventies with active or convalescent COVID-19. The CDR3 loop is CASSQVSGRYGYTF. The DNA of the CDR3 is TGTGCCAGCAGCCAAGTCTCGGGAAGATATGGCTACACCTTC.